This is a list of T cell receptor beta chains from one sample in a study of shared clonotypes between healthy human individuals. Clones were sequenced by immunoSEQ multiplex PCR, and TCRdb holds only the in-frame ones, with some missing. The repertoire holds around 2.1 million clones, with approximately 94% as singletons. The sequenced sample consisted of naive CD8+ T cells from PBMCs. These receptors originate from a man between 18 and 35 years old in good health. Some clones in this sample may be carry-over from other donors' samples. CDR3s include the opening cysteine and the closing phenylalanine or tryptophan. A D gene is named only where the DNA matches it firmly. Clone size, where shown, is once, few, many, or a class for clones that have expanded.

>TRBJ2-7|-|-|TRBV14
CASSQGWSEGSYEQYF
TGTGCCAGCAGCCAAGGATGGTCGGAGGGCTCCTACGAGCAGTACTTC
>TRBJ2-2|-|-|TRBV7-9
CASSDSQVGASTGELFF
TGTGCCAGCAGCGACTCTCAGGTGGGAGCTTCCACCGGGGAGCTGTTTTTT
>TRBJ2-1|-|-|TRBV7-9
CASSLREQFF
TGTGCCAGCAGCTTACGTGAGCAGTTCTTC
>TRBJ2-7|TRBD2|-|TRBV4-3
CASSQGGGPHEQYF
TGCGCCAGCAGCCAAGGGGGAGGGCCACACGAGCAGTACTTC
>TRBJ2-7|TRBD1|-|TRBV27
CASSLSPRSGGLLYEQYF
TGTGCCAGCAGTTTGAGCCCCAGGTCAGGGGGCCTTCTATACGAGCAGTACTTC
>TRBJ2-3|-|-|TRBV5-6
CASSLGMAAGTDTQYF
TGTGCCAGCAGCTTGGGAATGGCGGCGGGCACAGATACGCAGTATTTT
>TRBJ2-1|TRBD2|-|TRBV5-6
CASSLTSGYYNEQFF
TGTGCCAGCAGCTTGACTAGCGGATACTACAATGAGCAGTTCTTC
>TRBJ1-4|-|-|TRBV7-9
CASSLGVGTNEKLFF
TGTGCCAGCAGCTTAGGGGTCGGGACCAATGAAAAACTGTTTTTT
>TRBJ2-7|-|-|TRBV7-9
CASSPKDGPRYAEQYF
TGTGCCAGCAGCCCAAAAGACGGACCAAGATATGCCGAGCAGTACTTC
>TRBJ1-3|-|-|TRBV5-1
CASSLEPDSSGNTIYF
TGCGCCAGCAGCTTGGAGCCGGACAGCTCTGGAAACACCATATATTTT
>TRBJ1-5|-|few|TRBV7-9
CASSLDNQPQHF
TGTGCCAGCAGCTTAGACAATCAGCCCCAGCATTTT
>TRBJ2-7|-|-|TRBV5-5
CASSLRVSRDWFYEQYF
TGTGCCAGCAGCTTACGGGTATCAAGGGACTGGTTCTACGAGCAGTACTTC
>TRBJ2-7|-|once|TRBV4-1
CASSQYEERSSYEQYF
TGCGCCAGCAGTCAATATGAAGAGCGGTCCTCCTACGAGCAGTACTTC
>TRBJ1-1|-|-|TRBV29-1
CSVGAGSDTEAFF
TGCAGCGTTGGGGCGGGGTCCGACACTGAAGCTTTCTTT
>TRBJ1-2|-|-|TRBV27
CASSLATNYGYTF
TGTGCCAGCAGTTTAGCGACAAACTATGGCTACACCTTC
>TRBJ1-3|-|once|TRBV5-5
CASSLEVTLSGNTIYF
TGTGCCAGCAGCTTGGAGGTCACTCTCTCTGGAAACACCATATATTTT
>TRBJ2-1|TRBD2|-|TRBV4-3
CASSQDLGAWPGGVYEQFF
TGCGCCAGCAGCCAAGATCTGGGCGCGTGGCCGGGAGGGGTCTATGAGCAGTTCTTC
>TRBJ2-1|TRBD2|-|TRBV7-8
CASRSNLAGGWNEQFF
TGTGCCAGCAGATCCAATTTAGCGGGAGGGTGGAATGAGCAGTTCTTC
>TRBJ1-1|-|-|TRBV27
CASSFSRGTEAFF
TGTGCCAGCAGTTTCTCCAGGGGAACTGAAGCTTTCTTT
>TRBJ2-5|TRBD2|-|TRBV7-3
CASSLSAGGQETQYF
TGTGCCAGCAGCTTAAGTGCGGGAGGGCAAGAGACCCAGTACTTC
>TRBJ2-7|TRBD2|-|TRBV7-9
CASSLVPWREGYEQYF
TGTGCCAGCAGCTTAGTCCCTTGGCGGGAGGGCTACGAGCAGTACTTC
>TRBJ1-3|TRBD1|-|TRBV6-1
CASSSRGPGNTIYF
TGTGCCAGCAGCTCCAGGGGGCCGGGAAACACCATATATTTT
>TRBJ1-2|TRBD1|-|TRBV4-2
CASSQGLKGTGGAGLGYTF
TGTGCCAGCAGCCAAGGGCTAAAAGGGACAGGGGGCGCCGGGCTTGGCTACACCTTC
>TRBJ1-1|-|once|TRBV19
CASTTMQGYTEAFF
TGTGCCAGTACCACAATGCAGGGGTACACTGAAGCTTTCTTT
>TRBJ2-7|-|-|TRBV7-5
CVRSLEGDVGPKAYEQYF
TGTGTCAGAAGCTTAGAGGGAGACGTAGGCCCCAAAGCCTACGAGCAGTACTTC